The 10 T cell receptor beta chains reported below all come from one sample, sequenced in a study of OX40 agonist ivuxolimab in advanced cancers. The method was immunoSEQ multiplex PCR; TCRdb's version includes in-frame clones alone and lacks a portion of them. The sample consists of tens of thousands of clones, about 90% of them appearing once. The sequences come from CD4+ or CD8+ T cells sorted from blood, collected in a trial of the OX40 agonist ivuxolimab. The receptors stem from an adult with an advanced solid tumor such as melanoma, head and neck, liver or kidney cancer.

The CDR3 DNA follows: TGTGCCAGCAGCGACCCGGGACTAGCGGGAGTTGAGCAGTTCTTC. The encoded protein is CASSDPGLAGVEQFF. The chain has TRBV7-6 and TRBJ2-1; TRBD2 agrees at 14 bases. Losses at the gene ends were 5 bases for V and 9 bases for J; bases not matched to a gene: 6. The germline gives CDR1 SGHVS, CDR2 FNYEAQ. The CDR3 runs 15 residues.

The gene calls are TRBV7-8 and TRBJ2-3, with TRBD1 as a possible D gene (5 bases). CDR3 length equals 18 residues. Germline values: CDR1 SGHVS, CDR2 FQNEAQ. V lost 5 bases and J 0 bases, leaving 21 bases between the germline ends. CDR3 residues: CASSTGPGLLGSTDTQYF. The DNA of the CDR3 is TGTGCCAGCAGCACAGGACCTGGTCTTCTGGGAAGCACAGATACGCAGTATTTT.

The chain uses TRBV5-1 and TRBJ2-7; D is ambiguous. CDR1 SGHRS and CDR2 YFSETQ come from the germline V gene. The ends were cut back, 4 bases at V and 2 bases at J, with 10 bases in the middle. This CDR3 has 13 residues. CDR3 sequence (DNA): TGCGCCAGCAGCCCCTCGACGCCCTACGAGCAGTACTTC. Translation: CASSPSTPYEQYF.

This chain uses TRBV28 with TRBJ2-1; D might be TRBD2 (5 bases). CDR1 is MDHEN and CDR2 is SYDVKM in the germline V gene. CDR3 length: 13 amino acids. V lost 7 bases, J lost 7 bases, and 14 bases lay in between. The CDR3 coding sequence is TGTGCCAGCACCGGACTGGGGTGGAATGAGCAGTTCTTC. It translates to CASTGLGWNEQFF.

This chain joins TRBV19 and TRBJ2-3; D perhaps matches TRBD1 (7 bases). The CDR3 spans 16 residues. CDR1 and CDR2 (germline): LNHDA, SQIVND (reference sequence). V was clipped by 0 bases and J by 4 bases, with 14 bases between them. This CDR3 is CASSIDAGGLPDTQYF. For the CDR3, the DNA is TGTGCCAGTAGTATAGATGCAGGGGGGTTACCAGATACGCAGTATTTT.

A word on this clone: This sample includes further DNA sequences coding for the same CDR3. The chain has TRBV19 and TRBJ2-7, with 10 bases fitting TRBD1. This CDR3 has 14 amino acids. J gave up 3 bases and V 6 bases, and 5 bases lay outside the gene matches. Germline V gives CDR1 LNHDA, CDR2 SQIVND (reference sequence). The CDR3 here is CASSGRDRGYEQYF. The DNA for the CDR3 is TGTGCCAGTAGCGGCCGGGACAGGGGCTACGAGCAGTACTTC.

This rearrangement joins TRBV25-1 to TRBJ2-7; 8 nucleotides agree with TRBD2. This CDR3 spans 14 amino acids. Germline V lookup: CDR1 MGHDK, CDR2 SYGVNS. V trimming: 3 bases; J trimming: 2 bases; junction bases outside the gene matches: 3. This CDR3 reads CASSEGLGPYEQYF. The CDR3 DNA reads TGTGCCAGCAGTGAGGGACTAGGCCCCTACGAGCAGTACTTC.

V is TRBV28 and J is TRBJ2-7; the match to TRBD1 covers 9 bases. CDR1 and CDR2 (germline): MDHEN, SYDVKM. The CDR3 loop spans 13 amino acids. J was trimmed by 2 bases and V by 6 bases; bases with no gene match: 2. CDR3 nucleotides: TGTGCCAGCAGAGACAGGGGGGCCTACGAGCAGTACTTC. This encodes CASRDRGAYEQYF.

This clone appeared a single time. This chain connects TRBV11-2 to TRBJ2-7, with D possibly being TRBD2 (5 bases). The CDR3 extends over 14 amino acids. CDR1 and CDR2 from the germline V gene are SGHAT and FQNNGV. Trimming took off 3 bases at V and 3 bases at J, with 12 bases between the two ends. The CDR3 spells CASSFGETVYEQYF. Written as DNA, the CDR3 is TGTGCCAGCAGCTTTGGGGAGACCGTCTACGAGCAGTACTTC.

The chain combines TRBV4-3 with TRBJ2-5; D is tentatively TRBD1 or TRBD2 (5 bases each). Germline CDR1 reads LGHNA; CDR2 reads YSLEER. V shed 5 bases and J shed 3 bases, with 22 bases lying between them. This CDR3 is 17 amino acids long. CDR3 DNA sequence: TGCGCCAGCAGCGCCAGTGCTGGGGCTAGCAGCGAAGAGACCCAGTACTTC. Translated: CASSASAGASSEETQYF.